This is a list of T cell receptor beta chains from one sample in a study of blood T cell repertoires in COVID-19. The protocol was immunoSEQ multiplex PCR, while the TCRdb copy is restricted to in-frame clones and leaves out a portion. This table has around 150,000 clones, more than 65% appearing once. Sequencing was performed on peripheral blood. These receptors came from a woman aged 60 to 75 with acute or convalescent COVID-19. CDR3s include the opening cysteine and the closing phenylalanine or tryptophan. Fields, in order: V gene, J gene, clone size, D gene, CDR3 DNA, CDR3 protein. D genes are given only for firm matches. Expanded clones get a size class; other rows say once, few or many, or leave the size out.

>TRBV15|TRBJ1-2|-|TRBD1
TGTGCCACCAGCAAAGATCGGACAGGGACCCGTGGCTACACCTTC
CATSKDRTGTRGYTF
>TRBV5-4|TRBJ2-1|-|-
TGTGCCAGCAGCTTGGAACTAGTTAATGGGGATGAGCAGTTCTTC
CASSLELVNGDEQFF
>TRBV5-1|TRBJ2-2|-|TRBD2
TGCGCCAGCAGCCCCAGCGGGATAAACACCGGGGAGCTGTTTTTT
CASSPSGINTGELFF
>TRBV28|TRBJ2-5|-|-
TGTGCCAGCAGTTTGGGCAGACAAGAGACCCAGTACTTC
CASSLGRQETQYF
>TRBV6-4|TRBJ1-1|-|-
TGTGCCAGCAGGGAGAGGGACACTGAAGCTTTCTTT
CASRERDTEAFF
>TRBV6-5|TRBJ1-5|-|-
TGTGCCAGCACCGGGGGTCAGCCCCAGCATTTT
CASTGGQPQHF
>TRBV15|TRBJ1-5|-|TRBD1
TGTGCCACCAGCAGAGATAAGGGACAGGGAAATCAGCCCCAGCATTTT
CATSRDKGQGNQPQHF
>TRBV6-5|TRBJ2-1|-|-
TGTGCCAGCAGTCACCGGAATGAGCAGTTCTTC
CASSHRNEQFF
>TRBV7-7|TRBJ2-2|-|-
TGTGCCAGCAGCTTAGGTCTGGGTGGACTGGCGAACACCGGGGAGCTGTTTTTT
CASSLGLGGLANTGELFF
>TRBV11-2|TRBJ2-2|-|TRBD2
TGTGCCAGCAGCTTAGATACGTCTAGCGGGTTGCCCGGGGAGCTGTTTTTT
CASSLDTSSGLPGELFF
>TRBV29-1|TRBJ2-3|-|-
TGCAGCGTTGAGAGGGGCACAGATACGCAGTATTTT
CSVERGTDTQYF
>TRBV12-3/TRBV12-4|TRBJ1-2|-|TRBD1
TGTGCCAGCAGTGGGGACAGAACCTATGGCTACACCTTC
CASSGDRTYGYTF
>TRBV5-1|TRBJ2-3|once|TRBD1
TGCGCCAGCAGCCGGGACAGGGAAACAGATACGCAGTATTTT
CASSRDRETDTQYF
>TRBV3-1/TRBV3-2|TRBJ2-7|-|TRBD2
TGTGCCAGCAGCCTTACTAGCGGGAGTAACTACGAGCAGTACTTC
CASSLTSGSNYEQYF
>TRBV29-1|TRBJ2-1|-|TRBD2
TGCAGCGTTGTATCGCTAGCGGGAGCCCTCAATGAGCAGTTCTTC
CSVVSLAGALNEQFF
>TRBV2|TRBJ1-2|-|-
TGTGCCAGCAAGCCGACGGCCCGGGGTGACTATGGCTACACCTTC
CASKPTARGDYGYTF
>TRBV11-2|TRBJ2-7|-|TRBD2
TGTGCCAGCAGCCCGGTAGCGGGAGAAACCTACGAGCAGTACTTC
CASSPVAGETYEQYF
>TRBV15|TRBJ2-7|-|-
TGTGCCACCAGCAGTCGAGAGGGCTACGAGCAGTACTTC
CATSSREGYEQYF
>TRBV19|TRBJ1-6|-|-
TGTGCCAGTCGAGATGGGGGGTCCTATAATTCACCCCTCCACTTT
CASRDGGSYNSPLHF
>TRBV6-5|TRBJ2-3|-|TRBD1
TGTGCCAGCAGTTGGGGACAGGGGGTTATGGATACGCAGTATTTT
CASSWGQGVMDTQYF
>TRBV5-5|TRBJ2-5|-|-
TGTGCCAGCAGCCGGATGACAGATCAAGAGACCCAGTACTTC
CASSRMTDQETQYF
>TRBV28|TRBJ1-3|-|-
TGTGCCAGCAGTTTAAACGGGTTTCAGCCCGGGAAATCGGACACCATATATTTT
CASSLNGFQPGKSDTIYF
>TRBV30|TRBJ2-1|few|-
TGTGCCTGGAGTGGGGGTCTGGCGGGACAGTCTTACAATGAGCAGTTCTTC
CAWSGGLAGQSYNEQFF
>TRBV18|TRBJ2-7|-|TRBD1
TGTGCCAGCTCCCAGACAGGGGCTTATGACGAGCAGTACTTC
CASSQTGAYDEQYF
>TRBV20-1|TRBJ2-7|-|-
TGCAGTGCTACCGAACTCTACGAGCAGTACTTC
CSATELYEQYF
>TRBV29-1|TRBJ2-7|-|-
TGCAGCGTGGGGGAGGCATCTCAATACGAGCAGTACTTC
CSVGEASQYEQYF
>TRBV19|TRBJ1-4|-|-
TGTGCCAGTAGTGACAGGATCGGGGTCGGTGAAAAACTGTTTTTT
CASSDRIGVGEKLFF
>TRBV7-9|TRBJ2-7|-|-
TGTGCCAGCAGCTTCCAGGGGCGCTACGAGCAGTACTTC
CASSFQGRYEQYF
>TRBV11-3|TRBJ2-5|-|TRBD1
TGTGCCAGCAGCTTAGGGGACAGGTTAGGGGAGACCCAGTACTTC
CASSLGDRLGETQYF